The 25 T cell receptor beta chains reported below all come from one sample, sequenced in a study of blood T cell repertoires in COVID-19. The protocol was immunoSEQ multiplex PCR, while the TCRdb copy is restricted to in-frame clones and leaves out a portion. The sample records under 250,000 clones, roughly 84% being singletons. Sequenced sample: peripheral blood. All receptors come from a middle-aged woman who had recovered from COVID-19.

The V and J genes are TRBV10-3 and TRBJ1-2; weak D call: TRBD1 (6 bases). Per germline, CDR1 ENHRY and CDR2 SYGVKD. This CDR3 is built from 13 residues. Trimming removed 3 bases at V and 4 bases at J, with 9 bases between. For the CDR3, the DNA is TGTGCCATCAGTGAAGGGACAATCTATGGCTACACCTTC. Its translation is CAISEGTIYGYTF.

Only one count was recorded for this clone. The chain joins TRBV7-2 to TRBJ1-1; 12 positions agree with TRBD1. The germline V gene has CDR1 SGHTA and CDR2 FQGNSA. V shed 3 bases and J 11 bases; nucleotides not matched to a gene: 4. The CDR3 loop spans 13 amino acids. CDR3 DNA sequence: TGTGCCAGCAGCTTCCGGGACAGGGGGCTGGCTTTCTTT. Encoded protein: CASSFRDRGLAFF. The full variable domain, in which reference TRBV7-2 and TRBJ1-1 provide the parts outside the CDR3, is GAGVSQSPSNKVTEKGKDVELRCDPISGHTALYWYRQSLGQGLEFLIYFQGNSAPDKSGLPSDRFSAERTGGSVSTLTIQRTQQEDSAVYLCASSFRDRGLAFFGQGTRLTVV.

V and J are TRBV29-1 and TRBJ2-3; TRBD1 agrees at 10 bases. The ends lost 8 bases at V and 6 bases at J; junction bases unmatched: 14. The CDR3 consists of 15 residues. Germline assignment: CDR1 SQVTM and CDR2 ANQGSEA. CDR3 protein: CSYITRGQGLDTQYF. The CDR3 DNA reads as TGCAGCTACATCACGAGGGGACAGGGGCTGGATACGCAGTATTTT.

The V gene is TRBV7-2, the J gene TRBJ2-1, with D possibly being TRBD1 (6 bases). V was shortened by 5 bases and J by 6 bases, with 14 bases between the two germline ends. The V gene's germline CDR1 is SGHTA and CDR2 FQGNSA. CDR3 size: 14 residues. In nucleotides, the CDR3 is TGTGCCAGCAGCGTCTCAGGGGCGACCAATGAGCAGTTCTTC. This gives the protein CASSVSGATNEQFF.

CDR3 DNA sequence: TGTGCCAGCAGCACAGACAGGGGGTACTATAATTCACCCCTCCACTTT. This gives the protein CASSTDRGYYNSPLHF. The chain joins TRBV5-6 to TRBJ1-6; TRBD1 matches 9 bases. J lost 3 bases, V lost 4 bases, and 5 bases had no gene match. The CDR3 length is 16 residues. Germline V CDR1 and CDR2: SGHDT, YYEEEE.

The CDR3 nucleotides are TGTGCCAGTGGAGGTTCCCTGGTTGGAAACACCATATATTTT. Translated, it gives CASGGSLVGNTIYF. V is TRBV19 and J is TRBJ1-3; D uncertain. The V and J ends lost 8 bases and 3 bases respectively, with 14 bases between them. CDR3 length: 14 amino acids. Germline V gives CDR1 LNHDA, CDR2 SQIVND (reference sequence).

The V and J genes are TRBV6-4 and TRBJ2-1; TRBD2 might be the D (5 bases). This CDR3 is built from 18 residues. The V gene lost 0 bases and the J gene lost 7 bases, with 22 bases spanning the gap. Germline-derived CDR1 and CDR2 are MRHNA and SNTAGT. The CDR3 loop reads CASSDSPFTPGGRNEQFF. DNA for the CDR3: TGTGCCAGCAGTGACTCTCCTTTCACACCCGGAGGTAGAAATGAGCAGTTCTTC.

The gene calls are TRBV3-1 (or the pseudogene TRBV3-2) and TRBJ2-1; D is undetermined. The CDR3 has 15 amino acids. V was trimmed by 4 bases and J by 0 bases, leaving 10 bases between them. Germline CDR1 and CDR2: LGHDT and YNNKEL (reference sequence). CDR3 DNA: TGTGCCAGCAGCCGAGACCTCAGCTCCTACAATGAGCAGTTCTTC. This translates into CASSRDLSSYNEQFF.

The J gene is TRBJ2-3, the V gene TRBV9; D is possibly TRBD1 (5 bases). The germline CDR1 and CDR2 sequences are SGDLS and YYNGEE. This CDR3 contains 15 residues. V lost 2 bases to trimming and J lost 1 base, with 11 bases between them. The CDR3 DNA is TGTGCCAGCAGCGTTGACAGCCCCCGCACAGATACGCAGTATTTT. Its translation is CASSVDSPRTDTQYF.

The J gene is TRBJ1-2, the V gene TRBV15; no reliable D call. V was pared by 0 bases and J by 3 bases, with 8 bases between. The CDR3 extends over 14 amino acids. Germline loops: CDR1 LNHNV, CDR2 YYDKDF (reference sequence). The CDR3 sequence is CATSRDFADYGYTF. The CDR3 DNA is TGTGCCACCAGCAGAGATTTCGCGGACTATGGCTACACCTTC.

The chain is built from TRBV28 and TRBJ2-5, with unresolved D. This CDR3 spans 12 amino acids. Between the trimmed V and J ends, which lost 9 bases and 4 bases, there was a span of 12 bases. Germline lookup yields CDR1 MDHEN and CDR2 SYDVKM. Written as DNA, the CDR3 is TGTGCCAGTGGTACAGCTTTAGAGACCCAGTACTTC. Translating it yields CASGTALETQYF.

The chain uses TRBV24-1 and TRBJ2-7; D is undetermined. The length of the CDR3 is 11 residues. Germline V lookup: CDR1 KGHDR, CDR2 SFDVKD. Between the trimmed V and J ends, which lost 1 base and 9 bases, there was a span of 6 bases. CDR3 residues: CATSDFFRQYF. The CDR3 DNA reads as TGTGCCACCAGTGATTTTTTCCGGCAGTACTTC.

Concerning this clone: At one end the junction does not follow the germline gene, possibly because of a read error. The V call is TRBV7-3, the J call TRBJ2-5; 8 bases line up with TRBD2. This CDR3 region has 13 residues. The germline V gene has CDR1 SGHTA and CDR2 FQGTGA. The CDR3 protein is CASRGTSKEAQYF. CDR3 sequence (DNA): TGTGCCAGCAGGGGGACTAGTAAAGAGGCCCAGTACTTC.

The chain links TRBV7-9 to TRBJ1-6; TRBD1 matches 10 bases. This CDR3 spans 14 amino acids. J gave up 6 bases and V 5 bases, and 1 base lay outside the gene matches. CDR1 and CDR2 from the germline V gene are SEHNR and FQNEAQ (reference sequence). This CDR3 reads CASSRDRGNSPLHF. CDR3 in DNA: TGTGCCAGCAGCCGGGACAGGGGTAATTCACCCCTCCACTTT.

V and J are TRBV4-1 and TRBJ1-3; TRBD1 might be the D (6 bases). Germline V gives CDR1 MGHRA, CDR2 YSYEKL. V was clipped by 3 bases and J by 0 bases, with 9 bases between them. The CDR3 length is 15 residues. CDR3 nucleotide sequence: TGCGCCAGCAGCCACGGACAGCTCTCTGGAAACACCATATATTTT. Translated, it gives CASSHGQLSGNTIYF.

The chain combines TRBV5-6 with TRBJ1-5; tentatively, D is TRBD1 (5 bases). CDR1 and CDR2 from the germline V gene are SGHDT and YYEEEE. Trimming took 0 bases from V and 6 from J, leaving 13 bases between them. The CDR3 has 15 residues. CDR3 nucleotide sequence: TGTGCCAGCAGCTTGGCCGGGAGGGGAGGTCAGCCCCAGCATTTT. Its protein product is CASSLAGRGGQPQHF.

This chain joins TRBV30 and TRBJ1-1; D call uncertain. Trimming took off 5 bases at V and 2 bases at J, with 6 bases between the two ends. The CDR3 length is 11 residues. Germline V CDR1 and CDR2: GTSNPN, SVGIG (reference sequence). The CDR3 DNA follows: TGTGCCTGGGAACAAAACACTGAAGCTTTCTTT. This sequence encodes CAWEQNTEAFF.

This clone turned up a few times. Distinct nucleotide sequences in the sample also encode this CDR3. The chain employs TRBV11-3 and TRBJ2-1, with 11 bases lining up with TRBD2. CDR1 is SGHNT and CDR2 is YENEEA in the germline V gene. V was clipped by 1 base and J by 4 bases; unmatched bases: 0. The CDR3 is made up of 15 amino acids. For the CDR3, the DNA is TGTGCCAGCAGCTTAGGACTAGCGGGGTACAATGAGCAGTTCTTC. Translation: CASSLGLAGYNEQFF.

The CDR3 is CASTSDRAYGYTF. In DNA, the CDR3 is TGTGCCAGTACCTCGGACAGAGCTTATGGCTACACCTTC. The chain is built from TRBV19 and TRBJ1-2; weak D call: TRBD1 (6 bases). The V gene's germline CDR1 is LNHDA and CDR2 SQIVND (reference sequence). The CDR3 is 13 amino acids. The germline V and J ends were trimmed by 7 bases and 5 bases, with 14 bases remaining between them. The full variable domain, its missing parts supplied by reference TRBV19 and TRBJ1-2, is DGGITQSPKYLFRKEGQNVTLSCEQNLNHDAMYWYRQDPGQGLRLIYYSQIVNDFQKGDIAEGYSVSREKKESFPLTVTSAQKNPTAFYLCASTSDRAYGYTFGSGTRLTVV.

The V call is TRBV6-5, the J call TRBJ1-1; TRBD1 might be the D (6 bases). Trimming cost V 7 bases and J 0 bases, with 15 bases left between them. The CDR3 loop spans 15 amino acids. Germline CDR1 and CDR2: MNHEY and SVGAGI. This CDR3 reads CASTKEWTVNTEAFF. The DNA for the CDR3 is TGTGCCAGCACCAAAGAGTGGACAGTGAACACTGAAGCTTTCTTT.

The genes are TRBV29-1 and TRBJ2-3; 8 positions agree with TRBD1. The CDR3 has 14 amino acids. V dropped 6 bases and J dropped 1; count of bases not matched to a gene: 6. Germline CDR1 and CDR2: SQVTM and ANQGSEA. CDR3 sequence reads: CSVQGARGTDTQYF. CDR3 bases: TGCAGCGTGCAGGGGGCGCGGGGCACAGATACGCAGTATTTT.

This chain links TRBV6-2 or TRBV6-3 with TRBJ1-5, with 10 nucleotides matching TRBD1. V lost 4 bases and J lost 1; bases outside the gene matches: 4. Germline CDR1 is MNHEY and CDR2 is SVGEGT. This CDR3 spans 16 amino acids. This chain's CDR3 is CASSSRQGASNQPQHF. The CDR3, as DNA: TGTGCCAGCAGTTCCAGACAGGGGGCGAGCAATCAGCCCCAGCATTTT.

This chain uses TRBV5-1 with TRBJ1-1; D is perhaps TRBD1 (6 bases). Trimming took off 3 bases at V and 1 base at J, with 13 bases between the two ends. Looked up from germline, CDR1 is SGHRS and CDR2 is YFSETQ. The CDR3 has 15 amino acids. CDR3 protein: CASSSGGLGNTEAFF. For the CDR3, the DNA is TGCGCCAGCAGCTCGGGGGGCCTGGGGAACACTGAAGCTTTCTTT.

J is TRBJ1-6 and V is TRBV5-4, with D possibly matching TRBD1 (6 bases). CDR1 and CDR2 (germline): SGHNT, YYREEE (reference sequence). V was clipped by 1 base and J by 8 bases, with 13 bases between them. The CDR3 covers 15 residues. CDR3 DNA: TGTGCCAGCAGCTTGACAGGGTGGGGAGATTCACCCCTCCACTTT. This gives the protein CASSLTGWGDSPLHF.

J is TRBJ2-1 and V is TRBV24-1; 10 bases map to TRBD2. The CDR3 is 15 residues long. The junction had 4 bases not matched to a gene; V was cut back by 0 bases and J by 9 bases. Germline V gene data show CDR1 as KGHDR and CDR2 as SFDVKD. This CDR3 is CATSDLSAGGTEQFF. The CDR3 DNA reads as TGTGCCACCAGTGATTTGTCAGCGGGGGGGACTGAGCAGTTCTTC.